The source of this T cell receptor beta chain is a study of spatial heterogeneity in lung cancer. Described time point: sample taken at primary tumor resection. This clonotype came up many times. From germline, CDR1 is SGHNT and CDR2 YYREEE (reference sequence). V was clipped by 0 bases and J by 5 bases; unmatched bases: 2. This CDR3 spans 15 amino acids. TCRdb used MiXCR to reprocess the 5' RACE reads, holding one entry per CDR3 protein. Of around 24,000 distinct CDR3 sequences in the sample, 7% were seen once. Sample: PBMCs, taken at surgery. The J gene is TRBJ2-5, the V gene TRBV5-4; 12 bases are shared with TRBD2. This sequence was found in a male donor with early-stage non-small cell lung cancer. The CDR3 coding sequence is TGTGCCAGCAGCTTGGGACTAGCGGGAGATGAGACCCAGTACTTC. Translation: CASSLGLAGDETQYF.